The clone carrying this T cell receptor beta chain has a handful of counts. Some clones are missing from TCRdb's copy, which holds only in-frame ones; the method was immunoSEQ multiplex PCR. The sample comprises 200,000 to 300,000 clones, about 90% of which are singletons, and 3% to 4% rests with the top ten. The record originates from a study of blood T cell repertoires in COVID-19. Study overall: The cDNA or gDNA used as material had been derived from T cells, B-cell-depleted T cells, or PBMCs.

Germline V gene data show CDR1 as MNHEY and CDR2 as SVGAGI. The V end was cut by 6 bases, the J end by 3 bases, with 15 bases between. This CDR3 is 14 amino acids long. This receptor was obtained from a woman aged 40-49 years with acute or convalescent COVID-19. The source material was peripheral blood. The chain carries TRBV6-5 and TRBJ2-7, with D perhaps TRBD2 (5 bases). In DNA, the CDR3 is TGTGCCAGCAGCACAGTTTCCGCGGGCTACGAGCAGTACGTC. Translating gives CASSTVSAGYEQYV.